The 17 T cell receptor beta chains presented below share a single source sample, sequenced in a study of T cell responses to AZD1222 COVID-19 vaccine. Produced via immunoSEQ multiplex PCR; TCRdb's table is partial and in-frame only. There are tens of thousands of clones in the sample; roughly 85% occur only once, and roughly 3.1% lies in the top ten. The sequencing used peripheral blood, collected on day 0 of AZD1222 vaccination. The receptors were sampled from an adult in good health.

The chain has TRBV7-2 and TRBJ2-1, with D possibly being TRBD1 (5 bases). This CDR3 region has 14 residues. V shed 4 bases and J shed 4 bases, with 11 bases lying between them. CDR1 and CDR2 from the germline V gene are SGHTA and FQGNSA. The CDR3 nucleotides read TGTGCCAGCAGCTCCCAGGGTCGATACAATGAGCAGTTCTTC. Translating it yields CASSSQGRYNEQFF. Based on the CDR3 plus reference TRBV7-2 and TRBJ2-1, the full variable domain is GAGVSQSPSNKVTEKGKDVELRCDPISGHTALYWYRQSLGQGLEFLIYFQGNSAPDKSGLPSDRFSAERTGGSVSTLTIQRTQQEDSAVYLCASSSQGRYNEQFFGPGTRLTVL.

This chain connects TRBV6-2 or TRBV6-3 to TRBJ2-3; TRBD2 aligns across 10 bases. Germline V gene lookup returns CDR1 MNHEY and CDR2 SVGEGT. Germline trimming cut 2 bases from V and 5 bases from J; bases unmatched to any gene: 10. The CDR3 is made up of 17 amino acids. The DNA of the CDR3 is TGTGCCAGCAGTTACGAGGCTAGCGGGGGCCCCCGAGATACGCAGTATTTT. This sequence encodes CASSYEASGGPRDTQYF.

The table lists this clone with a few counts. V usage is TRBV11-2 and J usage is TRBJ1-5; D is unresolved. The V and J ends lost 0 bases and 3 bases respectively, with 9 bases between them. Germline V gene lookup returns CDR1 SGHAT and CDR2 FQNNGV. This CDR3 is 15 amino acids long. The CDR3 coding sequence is TGTGCCAGCAGCTTAGAACAAGGGCCCAATCAGCCCCAGCATTTT. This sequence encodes CASSLEQGPNQPQHF. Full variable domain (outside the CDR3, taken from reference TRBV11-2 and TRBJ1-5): EAGVAQSPRYKIIEKRQSVAFWCNPISGHATLYWYQQILGQGPKLLIQFQNNGVVDDSQLPKDRFSAERLKGVDSTLKIQPAKLEDSAVYLCASSLEQGPNQPQHFGDGTRLSIL.

The CDR3 DNA reads as TGTGCCAGCAGCTTAACACAATCTAGCGGGACTATGGTCCAGTACTTC. Translating gives CASSLTQSSGTMVQYF. The rearrangement uses TRBV7-2 and TRBJ2-5, with 9 bases fitting TRBD2. CDR1 and CDR2 (germline): SGHTA, FQGNSA. CDR3 length: 16 amino acids. Unmatched junction bases numbered 14, after V lost 2 bases and J lost 10 bases.

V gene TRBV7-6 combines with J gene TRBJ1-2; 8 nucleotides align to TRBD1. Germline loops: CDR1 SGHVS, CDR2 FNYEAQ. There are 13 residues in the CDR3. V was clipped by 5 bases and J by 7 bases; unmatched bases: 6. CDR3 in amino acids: CASSPSGGSGYTF. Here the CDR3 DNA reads TGTGCCAGCAGCCCTTCAGGGGGCAGTGGCTACACCTTC.

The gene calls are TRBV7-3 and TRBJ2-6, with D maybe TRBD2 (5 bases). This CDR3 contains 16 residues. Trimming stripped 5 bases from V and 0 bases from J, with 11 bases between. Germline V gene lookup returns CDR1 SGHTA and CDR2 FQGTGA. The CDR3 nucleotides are TGTGCCAGCAGCCCGGACTCAACCTCTGGGGCCAACGTCCTGACTTTC. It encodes CASSPDSTSGANVLTF.

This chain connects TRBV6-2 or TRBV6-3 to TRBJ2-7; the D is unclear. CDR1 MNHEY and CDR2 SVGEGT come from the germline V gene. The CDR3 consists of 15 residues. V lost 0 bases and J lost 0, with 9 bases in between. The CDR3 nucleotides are TGTGCCAGCAGTTACTCGAGAGGTCCCTCCTACGAGCAGTACTTC. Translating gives CASSYSRGPSYEQYF.

CDR3 region: CASSPGGAGETQYF. The CDR3 nucleotides are TGTGCCAGCAGCCCGGGGGGGGCGGGGGAGACCCAGTACTTC. The chain carries TRBV7-3 and TRBJ2-5; 8 nucleotides match TRBD2. J lost 5 bases, V lost 5 bases, and 7 bases had no gene match. CDR3 length equals 14 residues. In germline, CDR1 is SGHTA, CDR2 FQGTGA.

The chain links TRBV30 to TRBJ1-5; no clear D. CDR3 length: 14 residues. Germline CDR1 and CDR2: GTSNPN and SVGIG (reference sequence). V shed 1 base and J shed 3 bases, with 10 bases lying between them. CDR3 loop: CAWSDGQNNQPQHF. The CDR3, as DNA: TGTGCCTGGAGTGATGGCCAAAACAATCAGCCCCAGCATTTT.

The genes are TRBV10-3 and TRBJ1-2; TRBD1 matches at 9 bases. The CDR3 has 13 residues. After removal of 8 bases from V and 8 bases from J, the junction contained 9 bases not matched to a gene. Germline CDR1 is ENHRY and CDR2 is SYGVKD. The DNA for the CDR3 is TGTGCCATCGCTAGGGACAGGGACAACGGCTACACCTTC. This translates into CAIARDRDNGYTF.

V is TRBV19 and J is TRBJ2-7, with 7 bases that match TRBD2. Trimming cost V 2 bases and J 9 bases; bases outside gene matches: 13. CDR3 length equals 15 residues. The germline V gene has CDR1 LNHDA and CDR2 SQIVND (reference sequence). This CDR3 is CASSISSSGGGTQYF. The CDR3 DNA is TGTGCCAGTAGTATATCATCGTCGGGCGGGGGAACGCAGTACTTC.

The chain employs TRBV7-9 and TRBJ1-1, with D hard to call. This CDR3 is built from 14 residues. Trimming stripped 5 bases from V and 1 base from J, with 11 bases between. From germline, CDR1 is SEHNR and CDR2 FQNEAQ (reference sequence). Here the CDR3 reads CASSLSLRNTEAFF. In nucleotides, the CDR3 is TGTGCCAGCAGCCTGTCACTTAGGAACACTGAAGCTTTCTTT.

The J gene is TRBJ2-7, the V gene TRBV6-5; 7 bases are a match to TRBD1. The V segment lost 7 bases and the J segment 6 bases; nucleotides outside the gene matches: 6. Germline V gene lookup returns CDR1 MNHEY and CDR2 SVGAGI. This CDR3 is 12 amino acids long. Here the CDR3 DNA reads TGTGCCAGCACTACGACAGGGAGCGAGCAGTACTTC. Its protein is CASTTTGSEQYF.

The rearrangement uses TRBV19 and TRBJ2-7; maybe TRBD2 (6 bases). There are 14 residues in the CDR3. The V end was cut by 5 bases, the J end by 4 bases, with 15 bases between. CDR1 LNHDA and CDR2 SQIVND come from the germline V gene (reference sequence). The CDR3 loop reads CASSSPGLAYEQYF. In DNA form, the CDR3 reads TGTGCCAGTAGTTCTCCGGGACTGGCGTACGAGCAGTACTTC.

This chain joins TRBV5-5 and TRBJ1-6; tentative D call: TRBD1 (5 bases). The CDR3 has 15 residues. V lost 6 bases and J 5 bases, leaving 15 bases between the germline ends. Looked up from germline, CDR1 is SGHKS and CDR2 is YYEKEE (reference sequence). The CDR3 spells CASIPLGGNNSPLHF. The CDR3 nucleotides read TGTGCCAGCATCCCCCTGGGGGGGAATAATTCACCCCTCCACTTT.

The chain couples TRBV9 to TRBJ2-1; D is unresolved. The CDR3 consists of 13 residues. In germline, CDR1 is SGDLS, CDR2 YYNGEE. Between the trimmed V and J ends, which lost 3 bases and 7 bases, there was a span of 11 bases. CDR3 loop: CASSANLQNEQFF. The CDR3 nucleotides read TGTGCCAGCAGCGCCAATTTACAGAATGAGCAGTTCTTC.

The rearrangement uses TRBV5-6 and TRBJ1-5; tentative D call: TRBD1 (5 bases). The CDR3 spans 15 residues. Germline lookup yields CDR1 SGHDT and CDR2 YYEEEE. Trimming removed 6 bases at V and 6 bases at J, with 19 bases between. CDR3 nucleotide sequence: TGTGCCAGCACCAATGGGCCGGGGGTCGCTCAGCCCCAGCATTTT. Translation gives CASTNGPGVAQPQHF.